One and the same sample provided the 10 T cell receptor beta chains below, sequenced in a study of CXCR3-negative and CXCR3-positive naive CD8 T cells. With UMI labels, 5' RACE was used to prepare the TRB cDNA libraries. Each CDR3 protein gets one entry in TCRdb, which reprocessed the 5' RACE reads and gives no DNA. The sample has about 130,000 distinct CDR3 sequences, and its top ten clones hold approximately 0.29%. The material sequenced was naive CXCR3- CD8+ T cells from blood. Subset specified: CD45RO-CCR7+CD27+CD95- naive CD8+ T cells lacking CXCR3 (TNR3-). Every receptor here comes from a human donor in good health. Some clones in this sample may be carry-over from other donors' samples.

CDR3 loop: CASSPLDRGLAGGYNEQFF. The chain carries TRBV5-6 and TRBJ2-1; the D call of TRBD2 rests on TCRdb alone, since no DNA is present to check it. The CDR3 runs to 19 residues. The germline gives CDR1 SGHDT, CDR2 YYEEEE.

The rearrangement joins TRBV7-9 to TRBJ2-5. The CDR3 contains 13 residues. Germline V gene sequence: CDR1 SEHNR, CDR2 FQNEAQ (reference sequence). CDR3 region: CASSLVTQETQYF.

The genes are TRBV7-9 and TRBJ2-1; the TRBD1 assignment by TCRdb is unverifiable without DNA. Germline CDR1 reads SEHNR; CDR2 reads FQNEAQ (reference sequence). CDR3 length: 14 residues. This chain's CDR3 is CASSPTAGHNEQFF.

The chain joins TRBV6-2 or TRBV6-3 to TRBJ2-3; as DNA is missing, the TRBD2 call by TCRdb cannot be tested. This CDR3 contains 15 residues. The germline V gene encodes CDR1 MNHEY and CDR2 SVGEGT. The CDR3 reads CASSRTSGSTDTQYF.

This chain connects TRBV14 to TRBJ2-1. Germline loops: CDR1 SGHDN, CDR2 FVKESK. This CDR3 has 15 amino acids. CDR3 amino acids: CASSHALGGINEQFF.

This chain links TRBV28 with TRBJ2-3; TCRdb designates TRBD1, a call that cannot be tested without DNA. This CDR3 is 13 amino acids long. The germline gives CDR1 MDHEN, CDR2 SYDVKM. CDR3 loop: CASSFRGTDTQYF.

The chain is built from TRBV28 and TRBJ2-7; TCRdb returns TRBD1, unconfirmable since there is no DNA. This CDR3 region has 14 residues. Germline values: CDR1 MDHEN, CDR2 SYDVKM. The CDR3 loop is CASSSRDNPYEQYF.

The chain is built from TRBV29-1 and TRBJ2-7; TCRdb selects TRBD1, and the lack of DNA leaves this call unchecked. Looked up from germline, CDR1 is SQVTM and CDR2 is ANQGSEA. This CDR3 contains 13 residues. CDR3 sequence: CSVVDSTDYEQYF.

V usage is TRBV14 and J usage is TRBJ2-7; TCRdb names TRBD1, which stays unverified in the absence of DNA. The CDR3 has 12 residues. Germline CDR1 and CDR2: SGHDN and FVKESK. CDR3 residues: CASSEGYLEQYF. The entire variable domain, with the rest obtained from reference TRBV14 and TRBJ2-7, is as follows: EAGVTQFPSHSVIEKGQTVTLRCDPISGHDNLYWYRRVMGKEIKFLLHFVKESKQDESGMPNNRFLAERTGGTYSTLKVQPAELEDSGVYFCASSEGYLEQYFGPGTRLTVT.

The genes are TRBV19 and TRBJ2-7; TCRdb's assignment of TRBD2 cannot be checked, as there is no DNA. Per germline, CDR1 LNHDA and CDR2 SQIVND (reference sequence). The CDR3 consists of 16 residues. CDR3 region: CASSILYGTSPYEQYF.